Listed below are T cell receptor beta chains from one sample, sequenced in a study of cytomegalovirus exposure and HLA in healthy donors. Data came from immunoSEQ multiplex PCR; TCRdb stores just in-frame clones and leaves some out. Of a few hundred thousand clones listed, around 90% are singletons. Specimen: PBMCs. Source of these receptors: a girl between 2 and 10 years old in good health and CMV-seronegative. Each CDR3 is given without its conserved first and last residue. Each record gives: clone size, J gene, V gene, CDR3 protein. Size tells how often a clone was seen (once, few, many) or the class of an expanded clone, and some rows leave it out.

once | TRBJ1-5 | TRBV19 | ASSTDRLNQPQH
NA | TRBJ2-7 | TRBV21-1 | ASSKGSAGSYSYEQY
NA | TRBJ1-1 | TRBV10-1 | ASSLGGAGNTEAF
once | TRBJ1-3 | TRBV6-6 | ASTEKNTIY
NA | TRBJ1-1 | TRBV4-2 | ASSQPGDEAF
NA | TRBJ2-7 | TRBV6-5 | ASSLWGGKTREQY
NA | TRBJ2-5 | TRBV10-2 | ASTGREGPETQY
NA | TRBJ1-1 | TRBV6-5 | ASSYWGLNTEAF
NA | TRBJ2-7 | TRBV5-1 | ASSLAGTAGYEQY
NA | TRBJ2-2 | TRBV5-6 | ASSPLLKNTGELF
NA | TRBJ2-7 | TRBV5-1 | ASSRDRGEQY
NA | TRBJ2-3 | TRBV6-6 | ASSQIAGGFTDTQY
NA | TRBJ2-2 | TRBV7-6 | ASSLVTGIENTGELF
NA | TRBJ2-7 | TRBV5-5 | ASSPRGTGREQY
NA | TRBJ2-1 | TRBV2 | ASSARLTSSHNEQF
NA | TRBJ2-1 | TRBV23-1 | ASSHPRISSYNEQF
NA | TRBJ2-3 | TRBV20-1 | SPRGLDTQY
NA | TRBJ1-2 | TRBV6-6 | ASSYGPGYGYT
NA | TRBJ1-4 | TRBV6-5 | ASSLMSSGGNEKLF
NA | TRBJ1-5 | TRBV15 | ATSRPGTARNQPQH
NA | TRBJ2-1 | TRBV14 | ASTQTGAYNEQF
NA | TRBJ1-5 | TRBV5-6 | ASSLWRNQPQH
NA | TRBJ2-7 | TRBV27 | ASSFLARGRYEQY
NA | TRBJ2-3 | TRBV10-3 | AISLGLAATDTQY
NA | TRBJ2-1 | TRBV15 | ATSNGGRAGNEQF
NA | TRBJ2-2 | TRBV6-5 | ASSYSSGGRGELF
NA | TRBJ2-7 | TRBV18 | ASSSSSGSVEQY
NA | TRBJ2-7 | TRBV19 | ASSIGGRNEQY
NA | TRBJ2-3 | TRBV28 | ASTPSGVDFTDTQY
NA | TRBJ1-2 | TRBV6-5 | ASSYSMAGGGYT
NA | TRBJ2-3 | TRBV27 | ASSLFGLAGLGGTDTQY
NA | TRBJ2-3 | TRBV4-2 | ASSQDISGTSDTQY
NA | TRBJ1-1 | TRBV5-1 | ASSLAQGAPTEAF
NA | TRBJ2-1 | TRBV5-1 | ASTSGRGPYNEQF